The clone carrying this T cell receptor beta chain was counted between two and nine times. The CDR3 covers 15 residues. Germline-derived CDR1 and CDR2 are MNHNS and SASEGT. Trimming shortened V by 6 bases and J by 3 bases, and 17 bases separated the two germline ends. MiXCR, run by TCRdb on the 5' RACE reads, gives a single entry per CDR3 protein. The data contain fewer than 550,000 distinct CDR3 sequences, about 15% of them singletons. The data were taken from a study of identical twins. The same data also went into a second study, on yellow fever vaccine responses in identical twins.

The TCR was taken from a woman younger than 35 in good health. The sequenced sample was CD4+ T cells sorted from blood. The V and J genes are TRBV6-1 and TRBJ1-1, with D uncertain. DNA of the CDR3: TGTGCCAGCAGGCCCGGACGGGGTGGGGACACTGAAGCTTTCTTT. Translated, it gives CASRPGRGGDTEAFF.